This T cell receptor (beta chain) was obtained from a study of CDR3 diversity in severe acne. At least ten counts were recorded for this clonotype. The CDR3 is made up of 12 amino acids. Trimming pared 5 bases from V and 2 bases from J, leaving 9 bases between. Germline CDR1 is DFQATT and CDR2 is SNEGSKA (reference sequence). MiXCR, run by TCRdb on the PCR reads, gives a single entry per CDR3 protein. The sample records over 90,000 distinct CDR3 sequences, 51% being singletons. Sample: blood. The TCR originated in a male donor with acne. The chain joins TRBV20-1 to TRBJ1-2; D is unresolved. This chain's CDR3 is CSAGYGNYGYTF. The CDR3 region has the DNA TGCAGTGCTGGTTACGGAAACTATGGCTACACCTTC.